Listed here are 10 T cell receptor beta chains from one sample, sequenced in a study of T-cell memory formation after mild COVID-19. TCRdb analysed the 5' RACE reads with MiXCR anew, one entry per CDR3 protein. Of approximately 260,000 distinct CDR3 sequences listed, around 17% are singletons. The sequenced sample was PBMCs or a T cell subset sorted from them (not recorded which). The receptor source for this set is a man aged 18 to 30 who had mild COVID-19 (a few samples of this study predate the infection). Cell type and time point are not known.

A few counts support this clonotype. The chain carries TRBV4-1 and TRBJ1-2; the D is unclear. The CDR3 runs 18 residues. Germline CDR1 is MGHRA and CDR2 is YSYEKL. V was trimmed by 2 bases and J by 4 bases, leaving 23 bases between them. The CDR3: CASSQFSVEVTPAYGYTF. The CDR3 coding sequence is TGCGCCAGCAGCCAATTTAGTGTAGAAGTCACACCTGCCTATGGCTACACCTTC.

This clonotype has just a few counts. The rearrangement uses TRBV13 and TRBJ2-7, with D perhaps TRBD1 (6 bases). The CDR3 has 16 amino acids. Trimming took 5 bases from V and 2 from J, leaving 19 bases between them. Germline CDR1 is PRHDT and CDR2 is FYEKMQ (reference sequence). The CDR3 coding sequence is TGTGCCAGCAGCCAACCCGGGGTGGGGGCCGCCTACGAGCAGTACTTC. Its protein product is CASSQPGVGAAYEQYF.

This clonotype was counted a few times. The chain employs TRBV24-1 and TRBJ2-5, with D maybe TRBD1 (7 bases). Trimming stripped 4 bases from V and 3 bases from J, with 17 bases between. From germline, CDR1 is KGHDR and CDR2 SFDVKD. CDR3 length: 16 residues. CDR3 coding DNA: TGTGCCACCAGTGAGGACCCCGACAGGGAGGAAGAGACCCAGTACTTC. It codes for CATSEDPDREEETQYF.

V gene TRBV10-1 combines with J gene TRBJ2-3; 7 bases match TRBD2. The CDR3 has 14 residues. The germline gives CDR1 WNHNN, CDR2 SYGVQD (reference sequence). With 6 bases clipped from V and 0 bases from J, the junction kept 3 bases outside the gene matches. The CDR3 DNA follows: TGCGCCAGCAGGTCGGGGGGTAGCACAGATACGCAGTATTTT. This encodes CASRSGGSTDTQYF.

This clonotype was picked up a small number of times. The J gene is TRBJ2-4, the V gene TRBV4-1, with D perhaps TRBD1 (5 bases). Germline loops: CDR1 MGHRA, CDR2 YSYEKL. Trimming left V 5 bases short and J 9 bases short, with 29 bases between. The CDR3 is made up of 18 amino acids. CDR3 sequence: CASSTFPAGRYLSGIQYF. DNA of the CDR3: TGCGCCAGCAGCACCTTTCCTGCAGGGCGATACCTTTCTGGCATTCAGTACTTC.

This chain uses TRBV20-1 with TRBJ2-4; D perhaps matches TRBD2 (6 bases). V lost 5 bases, J lost 6 bases, and 17 bases lay in between. In germline, CDR1 is DFQATT, CDR2 SNEGSKA (reference sequence). The CDR3 spans 14 residues. The CDR3 sequence is CSAGLRGVGNIQYF. The CDR3 region has the DNA TGCAGTGCTGGGTTGCGGGGCGTCGGAAACATTCAGTACTTC.

In its sample, this clonotype was seen a few times. The chain carries TRBV7-8 and TRBJ2-2; weak D call: TRBD2 (5 bases). V was trimmed by 11 bases and J by 3 bases, leaving 16 bases between them. The CDR3 extends over 14 amino acids. Looked up from germline, CDR1 is SGHVS and CDR2 is FQNEAQ. DNA for the CDR3: TGTGCCGGGGTAGCGACCGTCTACACCGGGGAGCTGTTTTTT. Translation: CAGVATVYTGELFF.

The V call is TRBV6-5, the J call TRBJ2-1; 9 nucleotides agree with TRBD1. The CDR3 has 14 amino acids. Germline V gives CDR1 MNHEY, CDR2 SVGAGI. The V and J ends lost 5 bases and 7 bases, in that order; junction bases with no gene match: 6. The CDR3 DNA reads TGTGCCAGCAGTCCCGGGACAGGGAAGAATGAGCAGTTCTTC. Encoded protein: CASSPGTGKNEQFF.

This clonotype was seen a few times. This sequence joins TRBV5-1 and TRBJ2-1, with a weak D call TRBD2 (6 bases). This CDR3 has 18 residues. The V end was cut by 4 bases, the J end by 12 bases, with 32 bases between. CDR1 and CDR2 from the germline V gene are SGHRS and YFSETQ. This CDR3 reads CASSTYPRGDLLTMRQFF. The CDR3 DNA reads TGCGCCAGCAGCACGTATCCGCGGGGCGACCTACTTACAATGAGGCAGTTCTTC. The entire variable domain, with the rest obtained from reference TRBV5-1 and TRBJ2-1, is as follows: KAGVTQTPRYLIKTRGQQVTLSCSPISGHRSVSWYQQTPGQGLQFLFEYFSETQRNKGNFPGRFSGRQFSNSRSEMNVSTLELGDSALYLCASSTYPRGDLLTMRQFFGPGTRLTVL.

This clonotype has just a few counts. The chain employs TRBV7-2 and TRBJ1-2, with a weak D call TRBD1 (6 bases). CDR1 is SGHTA, CDR2 FQGNSA, per germline. CDR3 length equals 13 residues. Trimming stripped 6 bases from V and 3 bases from J, with 11 bases between. CDR3 residues: CASRDRTDYGYTF. The DNA for the CDR3 is TGTGCCAGCAGGGATCGGACAGACTATGGCTACACCTTC.